This TCR beta chain appears in the sequencing data of a study of human T cells and chemical hapten exposure. Study-level information: Application of 0.01% DPC to the upper back was done by patch test, with a reading at 6 days. Study-wide results and caveats: Donors, who had alopecia, may show an immune response that differs from healthy people's.

The time point was: patch test 2, 6 weeks after DPC sensitization. The treatment here: therapeutic diphenylcyclopropenone sensitization with weekly scalp DPC. This clonotype was recorded many times. What it recognizes is unknown. Unique molecular identifiers were affixed to discrete cDNA molecules within the library. Original data processing: Individual samples carried between roughly 23,224 and 690,600 TCRs, with 85,000 to 100,000 as the median. In TCRdb, the RACE reads were re-called with MiXCR into one record per CDR3 protein. It is TCRdb's table, rather than the study itself, that gives the V and J calls and clone size. The sample lists about 350,000 distinct CDR3 sequences, roughly 6.3% seen once, with around 6% in the top ten. The TCR comes from a woman aged 18 to 35 with alopecia areata. Some clones in this sample may be carry-over from other donors' samples. The source material was whole blood, sampled in connection with sensitization to the hapten diphenylcyclopropenone (DPC).

CDR3 coding DNA: TGTGCCAGCAGCTCCTTTCCGGGAGCCAACACTGAAGCTTTCTTT. Translating gives CASSSFPGANTEAFF. This sequence joins TRBV5-6 and TRBJ1-1; D gene uncertain. Trimming shortened V by 3 bases and J by 2 bases, and 14 bases separated the two germline ends. The germline V gene encodes CDR1 SGHDT and CDR2 YYEEEE. This CDR3 has 15 amino acids. The full variable domain, its missing parts supplied by reference TRBV5-6 and TRBJ1-1, is DAGVTQSPTHLIKTRGQQVTLRCSPKSGHDTVSWYQQALGQGPQFIFQYYEEEERQRGNFPDRFSGHQFPNYSSELNVNALLLGDSALYLCASSSFPGANTEAFFGQGTRLTVV.